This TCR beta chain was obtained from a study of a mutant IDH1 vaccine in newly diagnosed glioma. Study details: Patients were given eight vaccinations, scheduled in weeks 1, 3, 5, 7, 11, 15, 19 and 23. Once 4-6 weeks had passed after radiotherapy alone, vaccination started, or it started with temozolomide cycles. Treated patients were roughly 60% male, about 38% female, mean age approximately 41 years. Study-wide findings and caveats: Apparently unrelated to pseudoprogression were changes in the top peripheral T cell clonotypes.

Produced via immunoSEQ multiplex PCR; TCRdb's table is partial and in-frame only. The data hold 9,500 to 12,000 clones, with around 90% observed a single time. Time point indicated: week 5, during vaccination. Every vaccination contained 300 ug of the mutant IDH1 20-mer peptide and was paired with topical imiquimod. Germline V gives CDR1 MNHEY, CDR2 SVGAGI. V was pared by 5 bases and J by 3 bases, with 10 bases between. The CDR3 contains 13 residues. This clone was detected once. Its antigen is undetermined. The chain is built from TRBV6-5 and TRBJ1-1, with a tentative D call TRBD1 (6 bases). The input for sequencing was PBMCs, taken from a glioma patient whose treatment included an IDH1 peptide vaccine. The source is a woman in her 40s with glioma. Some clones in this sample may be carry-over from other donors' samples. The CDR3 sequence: CASSRSGDTEAFF. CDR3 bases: TGTGCCAGCAGTCGCTCAGGGGACACTGAAGCTTTCTTT.